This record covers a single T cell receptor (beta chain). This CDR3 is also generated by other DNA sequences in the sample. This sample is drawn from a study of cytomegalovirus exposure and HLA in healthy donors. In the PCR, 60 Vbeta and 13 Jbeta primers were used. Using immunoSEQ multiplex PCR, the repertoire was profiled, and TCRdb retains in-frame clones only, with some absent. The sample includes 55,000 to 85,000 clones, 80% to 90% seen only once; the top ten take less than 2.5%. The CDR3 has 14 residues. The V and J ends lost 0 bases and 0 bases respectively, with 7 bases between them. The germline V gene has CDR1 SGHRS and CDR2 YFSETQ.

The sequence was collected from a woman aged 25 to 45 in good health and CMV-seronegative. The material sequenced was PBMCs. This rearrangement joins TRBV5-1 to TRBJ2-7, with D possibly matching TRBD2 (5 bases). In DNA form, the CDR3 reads TGCGCCAGCAGCTTGGAGCGGTCCTCCTACGAGCAGTACTTC. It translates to CASSLERSSYEQYF.